This T cell receptor (beta chain) originates from a study of shared clonotypes between healthy human individuals (dated by TCRdb to about 2020). Context from the whole study: Three men and a couple of women, aged 18 to 49 years, made up the cohort. Per donor, three plates each were used for CD4 naive and CD4 memory, two for CD8 naive, and one for CD8 memory. To estimate repertoire size and how much clonotypes are shared between individuals, the study performed deep sequencing of blood TCR repertoires from a few healthy adults. Different laboratories and diverse techniques were used to prepare libraries and sequence TCR repertoires, to increase sequencing depth and limit assay-specific biases. Leukapheresis yielded between about 0.9 and 8.9 billion PBMCs per donor.

Results and caveats for the whole study, not just this receptor: Naive subsets generally had larger estimated clonotype richness than memory subsets. Pairwise subsampling led to the expectation that sequencing depth would affect the degree of clonotype sharing among donors. Higher generation probabilities were observed for clonotypes shared by all four sorted-subset donors than for non-shared clonotypes. Sampling was limited to blood, and TCR repertoires in tissue likely differ from TCR repertoires in blood. Even with the large sequencing depth, rarefaction of the sorted-subset datasets indicated that sequencing was incomplete. The small number of donors limited the genetic and exposure-history diversity represented. Sharing across a handful of donors was observed for roughly 5% of naive CD4, over 3% of naive CD8, 2% to 2.5% of memory CD4, and around 0.44% of memory CD8 clonotypes.

CD8 naive samples were CD45RO-negative cells positively selected for CCR7, giving a CD45RA+CCR7+ population that excluded TemRA cells. The donors were healthy, HIV-negative adults with no recently reported acute infections or vaccinations. Every donor was a Caucasian adult residing in Nashville, Tennessee, USA. After blood collection by leukapheresis, PBMCs were isolated using Ficoll-Histopaque density gradient centrifugation and then cryopreserved in the vapor phase of liquid nitrogen. Analytical flow cytometry was used to check the purity and quantity of each magnetically sorted T cell population. Genomic DNA was isolated from each sorted fraction and quantified by UV absorbance on a Nanodrop 2000c. The CDR3 numbers 12 residues from cysteine through phenylalanine. Only the CDR3 region is kept as DNA, spanning 36 bases read in frame from base 1. Based on the germline V gene (reference sequence), the CDR1 and CDR2 sequences are GTSNPN and SVGIG. V sheds 0 bases and J sheds 4 bases, leaving 6 bases between their ends.

The count of this clone is one. Its antigen target is currently unknown. Base qualities are not provided; no much larger clone lies one nucleotide away. Other DNA sequences of this sample code for an identical CDR3. Using the deep immunoSEQ assay, multiplex PCR amplified TCR CDR3 regions from genomic DNA. Extracted genomic DNA from each cell subset was spread evenly across all wells of several immunoSEQ 96-well plates, with each plate serving as a replicate. For sorted subsets, around 0.2 ug of genomic DNA, equivalent to around 29,000 T cell genomes, went into each replicate PCR. The purified libraries were quantified using a Qubit 3.0 fluorometer, sized with a Bioanalyzer 2100, and then quantified again using the KAPA Library Quantification kit. A separate single-read 150-cycle Illumina NextSeq 550 flow cell was used to sequence each immunoSEQ 96-well plate. Regarding the original processing steps: Because the immunoSEQ output held only junctional sequences and lacked quality scores, the filtering could not match the filtering applied to full-length reads. Sequences were annotated with PyIR, a Python wrapper for IgBLAST v1.9, and V/J genes and CDR3 were assigned using IMGT germline references. Reads with weak V/J assignments (E-value above 1e-6), missing CDR3, stop codons, out-of-frame junctions, or ambiguous translated residues were removed. A V3J clonotype was defined by an identical inferred V gene, J gene, and CDR3 amino acid sequence. Percentage overlap between repertoires was computed as shared unique clonotypes divided by the size of the smaller repertoire. Repertoire richness was assessed with RTK rarefaction, the Chao1 estimator, and Recon v2.1 estimates of unobserved clonotypes. Generation probabilities for all TCRbeta clonotypes obtained by the gDNA method from a handful of donors were computed using OLGA. TCRdb stores this immuneACCESS table with in-frame sequences only. Part of the clones is absent; in the studies checked, under half of the shortfall reflects unresolved V genes, and no reason is known for the rest. The V and J calls and clone size are taken from that table; D and trimming were inferred from the DNA. This sample comprises nearly 2 million clones, about 95% of them detected only once. 0.95% to 1.5% of the sample rests with the top ten.

The clonotype originates from a man aged 18 to 29 in good health. The sample was naive CD8+ T cells sorted from blood. The meaning of the sample's cell subset or site label: CD45RA+CCR7+. The chain links TRBV30 with TRBJ1-1, with the identity of the D gene unclear. The CDR3 reads as follows: CAWSVGFTEAFF. At the DNA level, the sequence is TGTGCCTGGAGTGTAGGGTTCACTGAAGCTTTCTTT.